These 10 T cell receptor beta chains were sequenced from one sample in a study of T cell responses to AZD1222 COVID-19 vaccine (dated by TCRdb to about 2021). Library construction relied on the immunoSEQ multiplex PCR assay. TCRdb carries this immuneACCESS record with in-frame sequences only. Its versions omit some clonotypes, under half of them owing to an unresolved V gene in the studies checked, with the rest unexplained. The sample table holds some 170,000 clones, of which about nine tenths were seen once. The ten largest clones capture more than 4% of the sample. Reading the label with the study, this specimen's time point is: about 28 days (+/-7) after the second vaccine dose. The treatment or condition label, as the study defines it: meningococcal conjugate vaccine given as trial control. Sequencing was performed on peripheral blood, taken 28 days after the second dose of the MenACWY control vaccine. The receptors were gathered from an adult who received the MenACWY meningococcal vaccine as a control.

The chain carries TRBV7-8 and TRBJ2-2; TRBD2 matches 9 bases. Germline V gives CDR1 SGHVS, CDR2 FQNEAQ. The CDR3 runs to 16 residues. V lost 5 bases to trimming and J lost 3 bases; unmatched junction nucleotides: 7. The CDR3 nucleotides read TGTGCCAGCAGCCCGAGGTTAGCGGGGGACACCGGGGAGCTGTTTTTT. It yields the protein CASSPRLAGDTGELFF.

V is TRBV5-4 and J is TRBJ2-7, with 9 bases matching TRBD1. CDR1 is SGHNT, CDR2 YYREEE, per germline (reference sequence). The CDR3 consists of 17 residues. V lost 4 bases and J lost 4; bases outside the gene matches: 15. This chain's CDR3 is CASSPRVRRDREYEQYF. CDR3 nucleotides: TGTGCCAGCAGCCCCAGGGTCCGCCGGGACAGGGAATACGAGCAGTACTTC. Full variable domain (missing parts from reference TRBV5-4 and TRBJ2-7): ETGVTQSPTHLIKTRGQQVTLRCSSQSGHNTVSWYQQALGQGPQFIFQYYREEENGRGNFPPRFSGLQFPNYSSELNVNALELDDSALYLCASSPRVRRDREYEQYFGPGTRLTVT.

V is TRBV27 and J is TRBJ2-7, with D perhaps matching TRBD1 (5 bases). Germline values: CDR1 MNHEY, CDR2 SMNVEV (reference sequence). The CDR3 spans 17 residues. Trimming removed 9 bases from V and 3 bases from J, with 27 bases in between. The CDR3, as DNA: TGTGCCAGTAAGTTTATGCAACAGGACAACTCTTTCTACGAGCAGTACTTC. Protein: CASKFMQQDNSFYEQYF.

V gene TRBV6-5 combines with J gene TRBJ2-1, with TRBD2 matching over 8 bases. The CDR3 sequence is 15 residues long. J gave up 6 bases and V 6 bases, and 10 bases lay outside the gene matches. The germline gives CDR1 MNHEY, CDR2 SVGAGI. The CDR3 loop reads CASSLYSSGSNEQFF. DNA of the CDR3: TGTGCCAGCAGCCTATACTCGAGCGGGAGCAATGAGCAGTTCTTC.

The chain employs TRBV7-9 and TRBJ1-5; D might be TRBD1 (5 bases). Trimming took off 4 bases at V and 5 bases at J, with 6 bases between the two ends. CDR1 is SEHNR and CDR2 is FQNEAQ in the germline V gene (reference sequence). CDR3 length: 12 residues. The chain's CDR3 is CASSSQDQPQHF. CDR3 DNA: TGTGCCAGCAGCTCACAGGATCAGCCCCAGCATTTT.

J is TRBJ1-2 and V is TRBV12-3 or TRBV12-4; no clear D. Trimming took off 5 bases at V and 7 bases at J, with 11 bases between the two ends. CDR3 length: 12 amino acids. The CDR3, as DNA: TGTGCCAGCAGTCCCCCGGGGTTTGGCTACACCTTC. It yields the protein CASSPPGFGYTF.

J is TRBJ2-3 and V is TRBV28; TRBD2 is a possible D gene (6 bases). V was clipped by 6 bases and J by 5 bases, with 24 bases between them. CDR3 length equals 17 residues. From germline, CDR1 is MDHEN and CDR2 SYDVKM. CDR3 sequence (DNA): TGTGCCAGCAGGTCCTGGGGTAGTAGCGGCCCATTAGATACGCAGTATTTT. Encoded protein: CASRSWGSSGPLDTQYF.

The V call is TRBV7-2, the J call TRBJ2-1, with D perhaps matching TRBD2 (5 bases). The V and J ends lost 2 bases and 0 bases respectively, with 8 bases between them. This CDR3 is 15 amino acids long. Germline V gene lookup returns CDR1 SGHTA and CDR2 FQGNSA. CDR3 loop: CASSLWSGSYNEQFF. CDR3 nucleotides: TGTGCCAGCAGCTTATGGAGCGGCTCCTACAATGAGCAGTTCTTC.

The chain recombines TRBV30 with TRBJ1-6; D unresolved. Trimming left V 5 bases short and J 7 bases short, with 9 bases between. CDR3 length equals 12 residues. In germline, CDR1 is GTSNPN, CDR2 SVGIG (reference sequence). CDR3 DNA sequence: TGTGCCTGGGGCCTAAACAATTCACCCCTCCACTTT. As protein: CAWGLNNSPLHF.

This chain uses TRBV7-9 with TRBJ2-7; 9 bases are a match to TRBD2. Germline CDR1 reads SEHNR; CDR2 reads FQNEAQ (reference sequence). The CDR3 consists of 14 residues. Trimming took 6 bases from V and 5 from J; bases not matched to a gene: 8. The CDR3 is CASRPSGRFNEQYF. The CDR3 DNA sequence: TGTGCCAGCAGACCAAGCGGGAGGTTCAACGAGCAGTACTTC.